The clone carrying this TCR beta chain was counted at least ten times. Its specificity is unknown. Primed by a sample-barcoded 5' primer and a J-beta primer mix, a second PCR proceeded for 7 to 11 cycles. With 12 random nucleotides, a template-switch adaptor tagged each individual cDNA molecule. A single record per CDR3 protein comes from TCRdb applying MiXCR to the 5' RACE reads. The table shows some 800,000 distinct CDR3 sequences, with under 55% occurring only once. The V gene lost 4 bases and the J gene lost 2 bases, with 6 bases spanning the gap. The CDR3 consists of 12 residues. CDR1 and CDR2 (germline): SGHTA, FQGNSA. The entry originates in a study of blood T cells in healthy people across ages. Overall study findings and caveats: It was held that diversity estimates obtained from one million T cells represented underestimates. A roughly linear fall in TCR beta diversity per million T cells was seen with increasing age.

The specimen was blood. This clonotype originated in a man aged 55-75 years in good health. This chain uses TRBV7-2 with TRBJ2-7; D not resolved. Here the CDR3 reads CASSSRAYEQYF. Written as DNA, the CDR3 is TGTGCCAGCAGCTCTAGGGCCTACGAGCAGTACTTC. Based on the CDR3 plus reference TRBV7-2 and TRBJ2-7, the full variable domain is GAGVSQSPSNKVTEKGKDVELRCDPISGHTALYWYRQSLGQGLEFLIYFQGNSAPDKSGLPSDRFSAERTGGSVSTLTIQRTQQEDSAVYLCASSSRAYEQYFGPGTRLTVT.